The present T cell receptor (beta chain) was sequenced within a study of blood T cell repertoires in COVID-19. At the level of the study: The origin of the acute and convalescent COVID-19 samples was the United States, Italy and Spain. T cells, B-cell-depleted T cells, or PBMCs supplied cDNA or gDNA.

Germline CDR1 MDHEN, CDR2 SYDVKM. CDR3 length: 15 residues. Trimming at V came to 4 bases and at J to 5 bases, leaving 8 bases not matched to a gene. In the original analysis: By means of reference gene primer amplification, nucleated cell counts were estimated. Only in-frame clones appear in the TCRdb table, and some are missing; sequencing was by immunoSEQ multiplex PCR. V and J calls and clone size are copied from that table; D and trimming were computed from the DNA. The data contain some 150,000 clones, approximately 80% of them seen just once; the ten biggest clones take up around two fifths. Sequenced sample: peripheral blood. The clonotype comes from a human donor in a cohort sampled during active COVID-19. The chain recombines TRBV28 with TRBJ1-2; 9 positions match TRBD1. In nucleotides, the CDR3 is TGTGCCAGCAGTTCCACGGGACAGGGCTGGTATGGCTACACCTTC. Its translation is CASSSTGQGWYGYTF.